Detailed here is one T cell receptor beta chain. The antigen is unknown. The source of the sample is a study of spatial heterogeneity in lung cancer. Findings of the study overall: Tumors with more nonsynonymous mutations had more expanded intratumoral alpha and beta TCRs.

J was trimmed by 7 bases and V by 3 bases; bases with no gene match: 12. CDR1 KGHSH and CDR2 LQKENI come from the germline V gene. The CDR3 is 16 residues long. In the library, each TCR cDNA molecule bore its own unique molecular identifier. TCRdb redid the calling of the 5' RACE reads with MiXCR, one entry per CDR3 protein. Of around 4,200 distinct CDR3 sequences listed, less than 14% are singletons. Sample time point: sample taken at primary tumor resection. The donor population consisted of some 67 patients with untreated, early-stage non-small cell lung cancer. Tumor, nontumor lung or frozen PBMC supplied whole RNA that was sequenced unsorted.

The rearrangement links TRBV18 to TRBJ1-1; 9 positions agree with TRBD1. This TCR was recovered from a male donor with early-stage non-small cell lung cancer. The specimen comprised lung tumor tissue, sampled at surgery. Here the CDR3 reads CASSPGTGSTRGEAFF. CDR3 DNA: TGTGCCAGCTCACCTGGGACAGGGTCGACGCGGGGTGAAGCTTTCTTT. Combining the CDR3 with reference TRBV18 and TRBJ1-1 gives the whole variable domain NAGVMQNPRHLVRRRGQEARLRCSPMKGHSHVYWYRQLPEEGLKFMVYLQKENIIDESGMPKERFSAEFPKEGPSILRIQQVVRGDSAAYFCASSPGTGSTRGEAFFGQGTRLTVV.